This T cell receptor beta chain was sequenced during a study of cytomegalovirus exposure and HLA in healthy donors. Study-level background: Ancestry clustering placed about four fifths of 350 to 500 genotyped donors in the Caucasian-associated cluster.

CDR1 SNHLY and CDR2 FYNNEI come from the germline V gene. J was trimmed by 6 bases and V by 6 bases; bases with no gene match: 7. The CDR3 spans 13 residues. Researchers ran the PCR with 60 Vbeta and 13 Jbeta primers. Sequencing was performed with immunoSEQ multiplex PCR; in TCRdb, only in-frame clones are kept and a portion is missing. This repertoire shows some 62,000 clones, around 87% found once; its top ten account for around 1.5%. To note about this clone: Its target is not known.

Study-wide points: V- and J-gene trimming of TCR beta was linked (in a later analysis) to a missense DCLRE1C variant.

The rearrangement joins TRBV2 to TRBJ2-7, with 8 bases identical to TRBD2. Sequencing was done on a sample of PBMCs. The TCR was taken from a man aged 18-30 years in good health and CMV-seronegative. CDR3 DNA sequence: TGTGCCAGCAGCTCGGCGGGGGGCCCCGAGCAGTACTTC. Its translation: CASSSAGGPEQYF. Based on the CDR3 plus reference TRBV2 and TRBJ2-7, the full variable domain is EPEVTQTPSHQVTQMGQEVILRCVPISNHLYFYWYRQILGQKVEFLVSFYNNEISEKSEIFDDQFSVERPDGSNFTLKIRSTKLEDSAMYFCASSSAGGPEQYFGPGTRLTVT.